The next 20 T cell receptor beta chains were all read from a single sample in a study of technical replicates of blood from several donors. The data were produced by immunoSEQ multiplex PCR, yet TCRdb's version contains in-frame clones alone and is incomplete. The sample lists some 57,000 clones; under 90% were seen once. Sequenced sample: PBMCs. These receptors were obtained from a human donor in good health. Some clones in this sample may be carry-over from other donors' samples.

V gene TRBV19 combines with J gene TRBJ2-7, with D possibly being TRBD2 (6 bases). Germline loops: CDR1 LNHDA, CDR2 SQIVND (reference sequence). CDR3 size: 14 residues. V dropped 0 bases and J dropped 7 bases, with 13 bases sitting between them. The CDR3 protein is CASSIDRGSGEQYF. The CDR3 nucleotides are TGTGCCAGTAGTATAGACCGAGGGAGCGGGGAGCAGTACTTC. The variable domain in full, completed from reference TRBV19 and TRBJ2-7, reads DGGITQSPKYLFRKEGQNVTLSCEQNLNHDAMYWYRQDPGQGLRLIYYSQIVNDFQKGDIAEGYSVSREKKESFPLTVTSAQKNPTAFYLCASSIDRGSGEQYFGPGTRLTVT.

The chain is built from TRBV7-9 and TRBJ2-7; a possible D gene is TRBD1 (5 bases). In germline, CDR1 is SEHNR, CDR2 FQNEAQ (reference sequence). The germline V and J ends were trimmed by 5 bases and 3 bases, with 17 bases remaining between them. This CDR3 has 15 residues. CDR3 residues: CASSLYDSSNYEQYF. Here the CDR3 DNA reads TGTGCCAGCAGCCTATACGACAGCTCTAACTACGAGCAGTACTTC.

The V call is TRBV7-2, the J call TRBJ1-4; possible D gene TRBD1, 5 bases. Germline V gene data show CDR1 as SGHTA and CDR2 as FQGNSA. V was cut by 4 bases and J by 0 bases, with 12 bases left in between. This CDR3 is built from 16 residues. The CDR3 DNA is TGTGCCAGCAGCTCCCAAACAGGCGCAACTAATGAAAAACTGTTTTTT. Protein sequence: CASSSQTGATNEKLFF.

The V gene is TRBV5-1, the J gene TRBJ2-7; D ambiguous. This CDR3 comprises 9 residues. Germline V gives CDR1 SGHRS, CDR2 YFSETQ. V lost 9 bases and J 2 bases, leaving 3 bases between the germline ends. The CDR3, as DNA: TGCGCCACCACCTACGAGCAGTACTTC. Translating it yields CATTYEQYF.

The chain is built from TRBV15 and TRBJ2-2; possibly TRBD2 for D (6 bases). Per the germline V gene, CDR1 is LNHNV and CDR2 is YYDKDF (reference sequence). The ends were cut back, 0 bases at V and 5 bases at J, with 13 bases in the middle. CDR3 size: 16 residues. For the CDR3, the DNA is TGTGCCACCAGCAGAGAGGGACTCCCGAGGACCGGGGAGCTGTTTTTT. Translating gives CATSREGLPRTGELFF.

The chain links TRBV6-1 to TRBJ2-7, with D possibly TRBD2 on 5 matching bases. Trimming stripped 2 bases from V and 3 bases from J, with 8 bases between. The CDR3 spans 13 residues. Germline lookup yields CDR1 MNHNS and CDR2 SASEGT. For the CDR3, the DNA is TGTGCCAGCAGTGAACGGGGTAGCTACGAGCAGTACTTC. As protein: CASSERGSYEQYF.

This chain connects TRBV7-3 to TRBJ1-6; 9 bases are shared with TRBD1. The CDR3 contains 16 residues. The germline CDR1 and CDR2 sequences are SGHTA and FQGTGA. The V segment lost 4 bases and the J segment 7 bases; nucleotides outside the gene matches: 8. In nucleotides, the CDR3 is TGTGCCAGCAGCTCCGGACAGGGGACGAACAATTCACCCCTCCACTTT. It encodes CASSSGQGTNNSPLHF.

This clone was seen once. The chain is built from TRBV7-9 and TRBJ2-1; 10 bases align to TRBD2. Germline CDR1 and CDR2: SEHNR and FQNEAQ (reference sequence). The V gene end was trimmed by 5 bases and the J gene end by 10 bases; junction bases not matched to a gene: 17. The CDR3 is made up of 17 amino acids. The CDR3 sequence: CASSPRVAGGGVGEQFF. DNA for the CDR3: TGTGCCAGCAGCCCCCGGGTAGCGGGGGGCGGGGTCGGCGAGCAGTTCTTC.

The rearrangement joins TRBV7-2 to TRBJ2-3, with 11 bases identical to TRBD2. CDR3 size: 14 residues. The germline gives CDR1 SGHTA, CDR2 FQGNSA. V was clipped by 4 bases and J by 7 bases; unmatched bases: 4. CDR3 region: CASSSGLAAHTQYF. The DNA of the CDR3 is TGTGCCAGCAGCTCGGGACTAGCGGCGCATACGCAGTATTTT.

This clone was seen a single time. This sequence joins TRBV18 and TRBJ2-1; possibly TRBD1 for D (5 bases). The V and J ends lost 2 bases and 3 bases respectively, with 14 bases between them. Germline V gene data show CDR1 as KGHSH and CDR2 as LQKENI. The CDR3 spans 16 residues. CDR3 coding DNA: TGTGCCAGCTCACCAAGTTCGCAGGGATTCTACAATGAGCAGTTCTTC. Translated: CASSPSSQGFYNEQFF.

CDR3 loop: CASTLLMGQNPFF. The CDR3 nucleotides read TGTGCCAGCACCTTACTAATGGGGCAGAACCCTTTCTTT. This chain uses TRBV5-6 with TRBJ1-1, with D possibly TRBD1 on 5 matching bases. Germline loops: CDR1 SGHDT, CDR2 YYEEEE. V dropped 6 bases and J dropped 12 bases, with 21 bases sitting between them. The CDR3 covers 13 residues.

This sequence joins TRBV7-9 and TRBJ2-3; 14 bases match TRBD2. The germline V gene encodes CDR1 SEHNR and CDR2 FQNEAQ (reference sequence). This CDR3 spans 18 amino acids. Germline trimming cut 6 bases from V and 0 bases from J; bases unmatched to any gene: 8. The CDR3 DNA reads TGTGCCAGCAGTTGGACTAGCGGGGGGACCTATAGCACAGATACGCAGTATTTT. Translating gives CASSWTSGGTYSTDTQYF.

The rearrangement links TRBV13 to TRBJ2-7; unclear D gene. V was clipped by 4 bases and J by 6 bases, with 16 bases between them. Germline-derived CDR1 and CDR2 are PRHDT and FYEKMQ (reference sequence). There are 14 residues in the CDR3. The DNA for the CDR3 is TGTGCCAGCAGCTCCCGGTCTACTATCGCCGAGCAGTACTTC. It encodes CASSSRSTIAEQYF.

The chain links TRBV12-5 to TRBJ2-7; 10 bases map to TRBD1. The germline V gene encodes CDR1 LGHNT and CDR2 FRNRAP. The CDR3 consists of 14 residues. The junction had 1 base not matched to a gene; V was cut back by 1 base and J by 4 bases. Here the CDR3 DNA reads TGTGCTAGTGGTTTGGCGGGACAGGGGTACGAGCAGTACTTC. Its protein product is CASGLAGQGYEQYF.

The chain recombines TRBV30 with TRBJ1-1; no firm D call. This CDR3 has 11 residues. Germline CDR1 and CDR2: GTSNPN and SVGIG (reference sequence). Deletions cut 3 bases from V and 3 bases from J, with 5 bases between. CDR3 in DNA: TGTGCCTGGAGCGTAGACACTGAAGCTTTCTTT. Encoded protein: CAWSVDTEAFF.

CDR3 loop: CTSSRVEREHSYEQYF. For the CDR3, the DNA is TGCACCAGCAGCCGGGTGGAGCGGGAGCACTCCTACGAGCAGTACTTC. V is TRBV1 and J is TRBJ2-7; the DNA was not used to check the table's D call, TRBD2. TRBV1 is labeled a pseudogene. The CDR3 loop spans 16 amino acids.

This clone occurred a few times. The V gene is TRBV5-6, the J gene TRBJ2-3, with D maybe TRBD1 (6 bases). The CDR3 loop spans 17 amino acids. Germline CDR1 and CDR2: SGHDT and YYEEEE. Trimming cost V 3 bases and J 3 bases, with 20 bases left between them. The CDR3 is CASSSIVWYQGTDTQYF. CDR3 sequence (DNA): TGTGCCAGCAGCTCTATCGTGTGGTACCAGGGGACAGATACGCAGTATTTT.

The chain employs TRBV30 and TRBJ2-1; D is perhaps TRBD2 (6 bases). Germline lookup yields CDR1 GTSNPN and CDR2 SVGIG (reference sequence). The CDR3 totals 13 residues. Trimming cost V 0 bases and J 6 bases, with 9 bases left between them. This CDR3 reads CAWSVTSSNEQFF. CDR3 coding DNA: TGTGCCTGGAGTGTTACTAGCTCCAATGAGCAGTTCTTC.

The chain couples TRBV7-2 to TRBJ1-6, with a weak D call TRBD1 (5 bases). From germline, CDR1 is SGHTA and CDR2 FQGNSA. The V gene lost 1 base and the J gene lost 9 bases, with 19 bases spanning the gap. The CDR3 totals 17 residues. CDR3 bases: TGTGCCAGCAGCTTAGTACGCCGGGGTCGGGGGGGTTCACCCCTCCACTTT. Its protein product is CASSLVRRGRGGSPLHF.

V gene TRBV4-2 combines with J gene TRBJ2-7; no definite D call. CDR1 is LGHNA and CDR2 is YNFKEQ in the germline V gene. CDR3 length equals 15 residues. Trimming took 0 bases from V and 0 from J, leaving 9 bases between them. The CDR3 region has the DNA TGTGCCAGCAGCCAAGAATCACAGACCTCCTACGAGCAGTACTTC. It yields the protein CASSQESQTSYEQYF.